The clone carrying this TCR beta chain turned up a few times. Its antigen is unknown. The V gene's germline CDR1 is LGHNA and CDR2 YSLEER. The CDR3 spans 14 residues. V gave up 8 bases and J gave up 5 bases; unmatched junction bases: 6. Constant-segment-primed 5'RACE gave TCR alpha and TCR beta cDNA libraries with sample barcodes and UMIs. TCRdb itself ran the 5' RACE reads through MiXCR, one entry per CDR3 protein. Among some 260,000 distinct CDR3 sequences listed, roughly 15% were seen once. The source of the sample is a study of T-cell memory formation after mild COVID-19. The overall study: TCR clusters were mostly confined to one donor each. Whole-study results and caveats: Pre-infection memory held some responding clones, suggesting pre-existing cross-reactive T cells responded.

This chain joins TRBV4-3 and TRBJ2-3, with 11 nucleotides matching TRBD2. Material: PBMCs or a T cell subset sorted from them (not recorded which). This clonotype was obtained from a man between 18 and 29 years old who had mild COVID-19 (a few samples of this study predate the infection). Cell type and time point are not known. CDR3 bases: TGCGCCAGCGGCCCACTAGCGGGGGAAGATACGCAGTATTTT. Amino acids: CASGPLAGEDTQYF.